This entry describes one T cell receptor beta chain. Its cognate antigen has yet to be identified. The input lacks base qualities; no much larger clone sits a single base away. The data stem from a study of blood T cell repertoires in COVID-19 (dated by TCRdb to between 2020 and 2021). For the study in its entirety: Samples from collaborators originated in the United States, Italy and Spain and spanned both the acute and convalescent phases of COVID-19. The material from the prospective study consisted of cDNA or gDNA derived from T cells, B-cell-depleted T cells, or PBMCs. Subjects who had been exposed to COVID-19, were actively infected with it, or had recovered from it provided the deeply sampled blood TCRbeta repertoires that made up the dataset. A freely available public database, intended as a resource for researchers studying the immune response to SARS-CoV-2, is where the repertoires were released. Samples came from the ongoing ImmuneRACE study (first 160 participants) plus 1,254 subjects from 6 global collaborators. Sample metadata almost always included a de-identified subject ID, COVID-19 status, age in years and sex. Where available, HLA class I and class II types were obtained from metadata supplied by the sample provider rather than from assay-based typing.

V has 4 bases trimmed and J has 1 base trimmed; junction bases matching no gene number 1. The CDR3 has 13 amino acids, counting the end cysteine and phenylalanine. Kept here is only the CDR3 DNA, which spans 39 bases and is read in frame from base 1. CDR1 and CDR2, looked up from the germline V gene, are SQVTM and ANQGSEA. The immunoSEQ Assay, a bias-controlled multiplex PCR, was used to amplify TCRbeta CDR3 regions from genomic DNA. The paper's data handling went like this. The number of nucleated cells in each sample was estimated by amplification of reference gene primers within the assay. Sequence reads were collapsed and filtered to measure the absolute abundance of every unique TCRbeta CDR3 rearrangement. For each sample, productive Simpson clonality was calculated as the square root of Simpson's diversity index over productive rearrangements. Drawn from immuneACCESS, this table holds only the in-frame rearrangements with V and J called that TCRdb kept. Clones are partly lost; checked studies trace under half to an unresolved V gene and leave the rest unexplained. That table supplies the V and J calls and clone size; D and trimming were determined from the DNA. Within this sample are approximately 180,000 clones, with approximately 85% of them counted one time only. Over 9.5% of the sample goes to the ten largest clones.

Each collaborating institution followed its own protocols to collect whole blood in K2EDTA tubes. For TCRbeta analysis, collaborators shipped samples as frozen whole blood, isolated PBMCs, or DNA extracted from either of those sample types. The study at large found these results: Clinical and demographic metadata were provided uncurated, with the amount varying by source and participant.

The sequence was obtained from a human donor with active or convalescent COVID-19. The donor label of this sample is uncertain. Sequenced input: peripheral blood. The chain joins TRBV29-1 to TRBJ2-7, with TRBD1 matching 10 junction bases. The CDR3 region has the sequence CSVGDRGSYEQYF. The nucleotide sequence is TGCAGCGTTGGGGACAGGGGATCCTACGAGCAGTACTTC.